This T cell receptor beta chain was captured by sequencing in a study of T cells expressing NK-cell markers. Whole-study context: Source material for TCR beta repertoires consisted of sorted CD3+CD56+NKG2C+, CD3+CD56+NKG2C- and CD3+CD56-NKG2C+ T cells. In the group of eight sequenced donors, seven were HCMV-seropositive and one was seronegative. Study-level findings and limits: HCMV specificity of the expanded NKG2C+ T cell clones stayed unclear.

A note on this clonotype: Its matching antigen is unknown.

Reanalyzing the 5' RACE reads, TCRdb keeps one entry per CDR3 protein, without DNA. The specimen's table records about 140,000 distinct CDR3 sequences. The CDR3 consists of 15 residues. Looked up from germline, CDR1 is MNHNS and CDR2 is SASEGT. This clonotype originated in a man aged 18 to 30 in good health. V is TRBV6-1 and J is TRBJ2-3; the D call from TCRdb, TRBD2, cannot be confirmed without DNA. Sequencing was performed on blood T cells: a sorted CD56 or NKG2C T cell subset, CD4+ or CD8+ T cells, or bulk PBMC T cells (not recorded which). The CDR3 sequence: CASSPGTSGRNTQYF.